The 5 T cell receptor beta chains given below trace back to one sample, sequenced in a study of T cells in localized non-small cell lung cancer. The table came from immunoSEQ multiplex PCR; TCRdb's copy has only in-frame clones and leaves some out. The sample includes 23,000 or so clones, about four fifths of them seen just once. The specimen comprised PBMCs, sampled before any cancer treatment. The source of these receptors is a man aged 35 to 69 with stage II lung adenocarcinoma.

The CDR3 sequence is CASSATGTLAKNIQYF. The CDR3 DNA is TGTGCCAGCAGCGCAACAGGGACCCTAGCCAAAAACATTCAGTACTTC. The J gene is TRBJ2-4, the V gene TRBV9; D perhaps matches TRBD1 (6 bases). The CDR3 has 16 residues. Trimming took off 3 bases at V and 0 bases at J, with 13 bases between the two ends. From germline, CDR1 is SGDLS and CDR2 YYNGEE.

The chain couples TRBV18 to TRBJ1-5; no definite D call. Germline-derived CDR1 and CDR2 are KGHSH and LQKENI. CDR3 length: 14 amino acids. The V gene lost 0 bases and the J gene lost 2 bases, with 5 bases spanning the gap. The CDR3 nucleotides read TGTGCCAGCTCACCACCTCCGGGCAATCAGCCCCAGCATTTT. Its translation is CASSPPPGNQPQHF.

The CDR3 DNA follows: TGTGCCAGCAGCCTCCACAGTTCCAATCAGCCCCAGCATTTT. Translating it yields CASSLHSSNQPQHF. V and J are TRBV27 and TRBJ1-5; D is unclear. CDR1 is MNHEY and CDR2 is SMNVEV in the germline V gene (reference sequence). The CDR3 length is 14 residues. Trimming shortened V by 6 bases and J by 3 bases, and 12 bases separated the two germline ends.

The J gene is TRBJ2-2, the V gene TRBV2; possible D gene TRBD1, 6 bases. The CDR3 has 16 residues. Trimming shortened V by 6 bases and J by 2 bases, and 16 bases separated the two germline ends. Looked up from germline, CDR1 is SNHLY and CDR2 is FYNNEI. The CDR3 nucleotides read TGTGCCAGCAGCAGGACAGACGCCAAAAACACCGGGGAGCTGTTTTTT. Its protein is CASSRTDAKNTGELFF.

The genes are TRBV6-5 and TRBJ2-7, with 7 bases that match TRBD1. Trimming cost V 6 bases and J 3 bases; bases outside gene matches: 8. The germline CDR1 and CDR2 sequences are MNHEY and SVGAGI. This CDR3 is 14 amino acids long. CDR3 DNA sequence: TGTGCCAGCAGAGTAACCGGGACAGTCTACGAGCAGTACTTC. Translation: CASRVTGTVYEQYF.